The 26 T cell receptor beta chains in this list originate from one sample, sequenced in a study of cytomegalovirus exposure and HLA in healthy donors. 60 Vbeta and 13 Jbeta primers were used in PCR. Sequencing was performed with immunoSEQ multiplex PCR; in TCRdb, only in-frame clones are kept and a portion is missing. The sample has 100,000 or so clones, more than 80% seen once; the top ten hold approximately 6.1%. Sample: PBMCs. The origin of the receptors is a man between 18 and 35 years old in good health and CMV-seronegative.

The CDR3 is CASSLGVADTEAFF. The CDR3 region has the DNA TGTGCCAGCAGCTTAGGGGTGGCGGACACTGAAGCTTTCTTT. This chain links TRBV7-2 with TRBJ1-1; D gene ambiguous. This CDR3 spans 14 amino acids. With 1 base removed from V and 3 bases from J, the gap between germline ends came to 9 bases. Germline CDR1 SGHTA, CDR2 FQGNSA.

The CDR3 sequence: CASSSRGGASGNTIYF. The CDR3 DNA sequence: TGTGCCAGCAGCTCCCGAGGGGGAGCTAGCGGAAACACCATATATTTT. This chain uses TRBV7-6 with TRBJ1-3; tentatively, D is TRBD1 (6 bases). Between the trimmed V and J ends, which lost 4 bases and 4 bases, there was a span of 17 bases. Germline assignment: CDR1 SGHVS and CDR2 FNYEAQ. CDR3 length equals 16 residues.

J is TRBJ2-2 and V is TRBV6-6; possible D gene TRBD2, 5 bases. V lost 0 bases and J 7 bases, leaving 12 bases between the germline ends. Germline V gene lookup returns CDR1 MNHNY and CDR2 SVGAGI (reference sequence). CDR3 length equals 15 residues. The CDR3 region is CASSYSREGFGELFF. CDR3 coding DNA: TGTGCCAGCAGTTACTCGAGGGAAGGTTTCGGGGAGCTGTTTTTT.

V gene TRBV7-9 combines with J gene TRBJ1-1; 12 bases align to TRBD1. Per germline, CDR1 SEHNR and CDR2 FQNEAQ (reference sequence). V lost 5 bases, J lost 4 bases, and 8 bases stayed unmatched. The CDR3 is 16 amino acids. The CDR3 here is CASSQPGQGAGTEAFF. The CDR3 DNA reads as TGTGCCAGCAGCCAGCCGGGACAGGGGGCGGGCACTGAAGCTTTCTTT.

This sequence joins TRBV6-6 and TRBJ2-1; 8 bases are shared with TRBD1. The V segment lost 4 bases and the J segment 6 bases; nucleotides outside the gene matches: 5. Per germline, CDR1 MNHNY and CDR2 SVGAGI (reference sequence). The CDR3 spans 14 residues. The CDR3 region is CASSSGGTGNEQFF. The CDR3 DNA follows: TGTGCCAGCAGTTCTGGAGGGACAGGCAATGAGCAGTTCTTC.

A single count supports this clone. DNA of the CDR3: TGTGCCAGCAGCTTACCATTTAGTAGGGCGGGCGGCTACACCTTC. It specifies CASSLPFSRAGGYTF. The genes are TRBV11-2 and TRBJ1-2; D is unclear. The CDR3 is 15 amino acids. Trimming stripped 2 bases from V and 8 bases from J, with 18 bases between. Per the germline V gene, CDR1 is SGHAT and CDR2 is FQNNGV.

V gene TRBV7-2 combines with J gene TRBJ1-2; no reliable D call. Trimming left V 1 base short and J 2 bases short, with 8 bases between. Germline-derived CDR1 and CDR2 are SGHTA and FQGNSA. This CDR3 has 14 residues. The CDR3 nucleotides read TGTGCCAGCAGCTTAGGAGGCGTAAACTATGGCTACACCTTC. It yields the protein CASSLGGVNYGYTF. Supplemented by reference TRBV7-2 and TRBJ1-2, the full variable domain reads GAGVSQSPSNKVTEKGKDVELRCDPISGHTALYWYRQSLGQGLEFLIYFQGNSAPDKSGLPSDRFSAERTGGSVSTLTIQRTQQEDSAVYLCASSLGGVNYGYTFGSGTRLTVV.

The chain has TRBV2 and TRBJ1-2, with no clear D. Germline assignment: CDR1 SNHLY and CDR2 FYNNEI. The length of the CDR3 is 15 residues. V was cut by 4 bases and J by 14 bases, with 26 bases left in between. CDR3 DNA sequence: TGTGCCAGCAGTGTATCTGTCGGGGAAAATGGAGCTCGAACCTTC. It codes for CASSVSVGENGARTF.

The rearrangement joins TRBV6-5 to TRBJ2-7, with D hard to call. The length of the CDR3 is 14 residues. V was shortened by 0 bases and J by 7 bases, with 13 bases between the two germline ends. Germline-derived CDR1 and CDR2 are MNHEY and SVGAGI. CDR3 sequence reads: CASSYSGSLAEQYF. CDR3 coding DNA: TGTGCCAGCAGTTACTCTGGTAGCCTCGCTGAGCAGTACTTC.

This clone was observed a single time. The CDR3 bases are TGTGCCAGCAGTTTCCGGACAGGAGACGACAATCAGCCCCAGCATTTT. It encodes CASSFRTGDDNQPQHF. This chain connects TRBV28 to TRBJ1-5; TRBD1 matches at 7 bases. CDR3 length: 16 residues. V lost 3 bases and J lost 3; bases outside the gene matches: 8. Germline values: CDR1 MDHEN, CDR2 SYDVKM.

The V call is TRBV19, the J call TRBJ2-1; tentative D call: TRBD2 (6 bases). There are 14 residues in the CDR3. The germline V and J ends were trimmed by 7 bases and 8 bases, with 18 bases remaining between them. Germline CDR1 and CDR2: LNHDA and SQIVND (reference sequence). The CDR3 sequence: CASNGGTLGDEQFF. DNA of the CDR3: TGTGCCAGTAACGGCGGGACCCTAGGGGATGAGCAGTTCTTC.

This clone was seen only once. The chain joins TRBV7-9 to TRBJ1-1; D is uncertain. V was pared by 11 bases and J by 5 bases, with 18 bases between. The CDR3 has 13 amino acids. The germline CDR1 and CDR2 sequences are SEHNR and FQNEAQ (reference sequence). The CDR3 region is CAGCRSAGTEAFF. CDR3 coding DNA: TGTGCCGGATGTAGGAGCGCCGGGACTGAAGCTTTCTTT.

J is TRBJ1-1 and V is TRBV6-4; D might be TRBD1 (5 bases). The ends were cut back, 8 bases at V and 1 base at J, with 11 bases in the middle. Germline CDR1 is MRHNA and CDR2 is SNTAGT. The CDR3 totals 13 residues. The CDR3 is CASSREGNTEAFF. The CDR3, as DNA: TGTGCCAGCTCCAGGGAGGGGAACACTGAAGCTTTCTTT.

V usage is TRBV6-6 and J usage is TRBJ1-2, with D possibly being TRBD1 (5 bases). V shed 5 bases and J shed 4 bases, with 11 bases lying between them. Germline-derived CDR1 and CDR2 are MNHNY and SVGAGI (reference sequence). The CDR3 length is 13 residues. DNA for the CDR3: TGTGCCAGCAGTCTCTCGGGGGGCTATGGCTACACCTTC. It is translated as CASSLSGGYGYTF.

The chain has TRBV19 and TRBJ1-1; D is ambiguous. Germline V CDR1 and CDR2: LNHDA, SQIVND (reference sequence). CDR3 size: 17 residues. Trimming removed 5 bases from V and 1 base from J, with 20 bases in between. CDR3 region: CASSLPSLNRQNTEAFF. CDR3 DNA sequence: TGTGCCAGTAGTCTACCCTCCCTGAACAGACAGAACACTGAAGCTTTCTTT.

This clone occurred many times. This chain connects TRBV4-2 to TRBJ2-7, with 9 nucleotides matching TRBD1. Germline-derived CDR1 and CDR2 are LGHNA and YNFKEQ. The CDR3 is 16 amino acids. V trimming: 0 bases; J trimming: 1 base; junction bases outside the gene matches: 4. The CDR3 here is CASSQETGTGSYEQYF. The CDR3 DNA reads TGTGCCAGCAGCCAAGAGACCGGGACAGGGTCCTACGAGCAGTACTTC.

The chain has TRBV18 and TRBJ2-2, with 8 bases fitting TRBD2. This CDR3 has 16 amino acids. Germline V CDR1 and CDR2: KGHSH, LQKENI. Trimming cost V 5 bases and J 1 base; bases outside gene matches: 6. CDR3: CASSVREARNTGELFF. CDR3 DNA: TGTGCCAGCTCAGTGCGGGAGGCCCGGAACACCGGGGAGCTGTTTTTT.

This sequence joins TRBV5-8 and TRBJ2-3; 7 bases are shared with TRBD1. The CDR3 loop spans 16 amino acids. With V trimmed by 2 bases and J by 4 bases, 10 bases remained unmatched. From germline, CDR1 is SGHTS and CDR2 YDEGEE. CDR3 sequence reads: CASSFNRGRAADTQYF. As DNA, the CDR3 is TGTGCCAGCAGCTTTAACAGGGGCCGGGCGGCAGATACGCAGTATTTT. The variable domain in full, with the rest retrieved from reference TRBV5-8 and TRBJ2-3, is EAGVTQSPTHLIKTRGQQATLRCSPISGHTSVYWYQQALGLGLQFLLWYDEGEERNRGNFPPRFSGRQFPNYSSELNVNALELEDSALYLCASSFNRGRAADTQYFGPGTRLTVL.

The genes are TRBV19 and TRBJ2-3, with 8 bases lining up with TRBD1. The CDR3 length is 15 residues. Trimming removed 1 base from V and 1 base from J; junction bases left unmatched: 1. Germline CDR1 LNHDA, CDR2 SQIVND (reference sequence). The CDR3, as DNA: TGTGCCAGTAGTATAGTGGACAGGGGCACAGATACGCAGTATTTT. Protein sequence: CASSIVDRGTDTQYF.

The CDR3 DNA follows: TGCAGCGTTGAAGAATGGCCTAGCGGGACTCACCCCCAAGAGACCCAGTACTTC. It yields the protein CSVEEWPSGTHPQETQYF. This rearrangement joins TRBV29-1 to TRBJ2-5, with 9 nucleotides matching TRBD2. Germline V gene lookup returns CDR1 SQVTM and CDR2 ANQGSEA. With 0 bases clipped from V and 1 base from J, the junction kept 12 bases outside the gene matches. This CDR3 spans 18 amino acids.

The chain carries TRBV6-1 and TRBJ1-5, with 8 bases matching TRBD1. Germline loops: CDR1 MNHNS, CDR2 SASEGT. The J segment lost 8 bases and the V segment lost 6 bases, leaving 9 bases of the junction unmatched. CDR3 size: 14 residues. CDR3 region: CASSYGQGTEPQHF. CDR3 coding DNA: TGTGCCAGCAGCTACGGACAGGGAACGGAGCCCCAGCATTTT.

The table lists this clone with a count of one. The rearrangement joins TRBV6-5 to TRBJ1-2, with D unresolved. V gave up 3 bases and J gave up 8 bases, with 7 bases separating them. This CDR3 contains 11 residues. CDR1 is MNHEY, CDR2 SVGAGI, per germline. The CDR3 sequence: CASSYRGGYTF. CDR3 bases: TGTGCCAGCAGTTATCGCGGGGGCTACACCTTC.

V usage is TRBV19 and J usage is TRBJ2-1, with TRBD2 matching over 8 bases. Germline CDR1 is LNHDA and CDR2 is SQIVND (reference sequence). The CDR3 contains 16 residues. V gave up 2 bases and J gave up 0 bases; unmatched junction bases: 3. CDR3 in DNA: TGTGCCAGTAGTATAACTAGCGGAATCTCCTACAATGAGCAGTTCTTC. Its translation is CASSITSGISYNEQFF.

Worth noting for this clone: The junction does not match germline at one end; this may be a read error. The V gene is TRBV5-5, the J gene TRBJ1-2, with D perhaps TRBD1 (6 bases). CDR1 and CDR2 (germline): SGHKS, YYEKEE (reference sequence). This CDR3 has 15 residues. The CDR3 loop reads CASSQEGRGFYGYTF. The DNA for the CDR3 is TGCGCCAGCAGCCAAGAGGGCAGGGGCTTCTATGGCTACACCTTC.

The chain couples TRBV5-6 to TRBJ2-1, with D possibly matching TRBD1 (6 bases). The CDR3 consists of 15 residues. Germline V lookup: CDR1 SGHDT, CDR2 YYEEEE. Trimming pared 6 bases from V and 0 bases from J, leaving 13 bases between. CDR3 region: CASIPRGSSYNEQFF. In nucleotides, the CDR3 is TGTGCCAGCATCCCGAGGGGGAGCTCCTACAATGAGCAGTTCTTC.

The chain links TRBV4-3 to TRBJ1-5; no clear D gene. This CDR3 is built from 14 residues. V lost 5 bases to trimming and J lost 6 bases, with 14 bases between them. From germline, CDR1 is LGHNA and CDR2 YSLEER. In DNA form, the CDR3 reads TGCGCCAGCAGCTCTCGGCGGGCCACTCAGCCCCAGCATTTT. Residues: CASSSRRATQPQHF.